Each of the 3 T cell receptor beta chains below was sequenced from the same sample in a study of blood T cell repertoires in COVID-19. Measured with immunoSEQ multiplex PCR; TCRdb has only the in-frame clones, and not every one. The table records about 88,000 clones, over 90% of them present only once. The source material was peripheral blood. Source of these receptors: a man between 60 and 75 years old with acute or convalescent COVID-19.

J is TRBJ2-1 and V is TRBV29-1; D gene uncertain. Deletions cut 5 bases from V and 9 bases from J, with 11 bases between. Looked up from germline, CDR1 is SQVTM and CDR2 is ANQGSEA. The CDR3 covers 11 residues. CDR3 in amino acids: CSVIPTFEQFF. The CDR3 DNA reads as TGCAGCGTTATACCGACTTTTGAGCAGTTCTTC.

V gene TRBV4-1 combines with J gene TRBJ1-4, with no clear D. The CDR3 consists of 16 residues. The V gene's germline CDR1 is MGHRA and CDR2 YSYEKL. With 4 bases removed from V and 0 bases from J, the gap between germline ends came to 12 bases. The CDR3 sequence is CASSPTALATNEKLFF. In nucleotides, the CDR3 is TGCGCCAGCAGCCCAACCGCGCTTGCAACTAATGAAAAACTGTTTTTT.

The CDR3 spells CASSLGSGLYQETQYF. CDR3 in DNA: TGTGCCAGCAGCTTAGGGTCAGGGCTTTACCAAGAGACCCAGTACTTC. V and J are TRBV7-9 and TRBJ2-5; a weak D match, TRBD1 (5 bases). From germline, CDR1 is SEHNR and CDR2 FQNEAQ (reference sequence). The CDR3 spans 16 residues. Trimming removed 1 base from V and 0 bases from J, with 12 bases in between. Together with reference TRBV7-9 and TRBJ2-5, the CDR3 gives the full variable domain: DTGVSQNPRHKITKRGQNVTFRCDPISEHNRLYWYRQTLGQGPEFLTYFQNEAQLEKSRLLSDRFSAERPKGSFSTLEIQRTEQGDSAMYLCASSLGSGLYQETQYFGPGTRLLVL.